This T cell receptor (beta chain) is from a study of T cells in tumors after PD-1 blockade. With regard to this clone: The antigen remains undetermined.

The CDR3 covers 16 residues. Germline CDR1 MGHRA, CDR2 YSYEKL. Trimming at V came to 0 bases and at J to 3 bases, leaving 6 bases not matched to a gene. The repertoire was sequenced with immunoSEQ multiplex PCR; TCRdb's copy has only in-frame clones and lacks some. This table holds 34,000 or so clones, roughly 73% found once. Study-level findings and limits: Peripheral recruitment is suggested, as some novel exhausted tumor clones were in pre-treatment blood.

Sequences were derived from PBMCs, sampled after anti-PD-1 treatment. The sequence was collected from a human donor with basal cell carcinoma. The chain is built from TRBV4-1 and TRBJ2-7; 9 bases match TRBD2. In DNA form, the CDR3 reads TGCGCCAGCAGCCAAGACTCCCTAGCGGGGAACTACGAGCAGTACTTC. This translates into CASSQDSLAGNYEQYF.